This paragraph reports one TCR beta chain. What it binds is unknown. The sample belongs to a study of a mutant IDH1 vaccine in newly diagnosed glioma. The data were produced by immunoSEQ multiplex PCR, yet TCRdb's version contains in-frame clones alone and is incomplete. The sample holds about 54,000 clones; roughly nine tenths are singletons and the top ten take more than 1.5%. Germline V gene lookup returns CDR1 MDHEN and CDR2 SYDVKM. The CDR3 contains 14 residues. V lost 6 bases to trimming and J lost 5 bases; unmatched junction nucleotides: 6. As for time point: week 35, safety follow-up. Topical imiquimod accompanied each vaccine dose, which consisted of 300 ug of mutant IDH1 20-mer peptide.

This specimen was PBMCs, taken from a glioma patient whose treatment included an IDH1 peptide vaccine. The rearrangement links TRBV28 to TRBJ2-7, with 11 bases identical to TRBD1. The receptor was isolated from a man aged 35-49 years with glioma. The chain's CDR3 is CASRDRGHLDEQYF. CDR3 in DNA: TGTGCCAGCAGGGACAGGGGGCATTTGGACGAGCAGTACTTC.